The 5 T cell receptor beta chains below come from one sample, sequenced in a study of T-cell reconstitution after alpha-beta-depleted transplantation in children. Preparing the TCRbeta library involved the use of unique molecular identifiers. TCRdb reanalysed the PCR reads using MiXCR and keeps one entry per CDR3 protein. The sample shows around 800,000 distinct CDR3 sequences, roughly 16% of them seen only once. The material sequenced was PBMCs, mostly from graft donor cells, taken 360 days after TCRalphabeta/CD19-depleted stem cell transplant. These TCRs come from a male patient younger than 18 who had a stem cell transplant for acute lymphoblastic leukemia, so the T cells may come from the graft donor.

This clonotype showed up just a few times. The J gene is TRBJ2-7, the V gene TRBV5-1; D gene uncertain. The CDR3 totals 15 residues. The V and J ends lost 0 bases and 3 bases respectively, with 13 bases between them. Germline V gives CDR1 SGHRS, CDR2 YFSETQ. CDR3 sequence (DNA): TGCGCCAGCAGCTTGGACCCGGACCAGCGCTACGAGCAGTACTTC. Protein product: CASSLDPDQRYEQYF.

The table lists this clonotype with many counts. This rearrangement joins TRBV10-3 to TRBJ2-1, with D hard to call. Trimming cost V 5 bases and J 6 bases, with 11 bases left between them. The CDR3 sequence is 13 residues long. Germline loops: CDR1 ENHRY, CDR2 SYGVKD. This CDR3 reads CAISQVHSNEQFF. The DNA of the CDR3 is TGTGCCATCAGTCAGGTCCACAGCAATGAGCAGTTCTTC.

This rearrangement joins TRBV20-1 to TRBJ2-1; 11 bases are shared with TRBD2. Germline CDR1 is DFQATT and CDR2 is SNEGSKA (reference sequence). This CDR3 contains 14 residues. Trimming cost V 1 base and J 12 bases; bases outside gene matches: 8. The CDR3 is CSARGILAGAPQFF. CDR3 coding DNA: TGCAGTGCTAGAGGGATACTAGCGGGAGCCCCGCAGTTCTTC.

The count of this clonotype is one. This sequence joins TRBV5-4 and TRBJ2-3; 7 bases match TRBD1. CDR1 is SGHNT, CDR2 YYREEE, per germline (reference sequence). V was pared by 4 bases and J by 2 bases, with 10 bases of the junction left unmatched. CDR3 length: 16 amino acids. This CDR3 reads CASSMGQPLHTDTQYF. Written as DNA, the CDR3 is TGTGCCAGCAGCATGGGACAGCCCTTACACACAGATACGCAGTATTTT.

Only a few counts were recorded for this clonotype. CDR3 protein: CASSFFTPGQANTGELFF. CDR3 nucleotide sequence: TGTGCCAGCAGTTTCTTTACGCCGGGACAGGCGAACACCGGGGAGCTGTTTTTT. V gene TRBV28 combines with J gene TRBJ2-2, with 8 bases matching TRBD1. The CDR3 sequence is 18 residues long. V was clipped by 3 bases and J by 0 bases; unmatched bases: 9. CDR1 MDHEN and CDR2 SYDVKM come from the germline V gene.